What follows is one T cell receptor beta chain and its context. Primers included in the PCR were 60 Vbeta and 13 Jbeta primers. The protocol was immunoSEQ multiplex PCR, while the TCRdb copy is restricted to in-frame clones and leaves out a portion. The sample has around 63,000 clones; about 79% are singletons. This entry belongs to a study of cytomegalovirus exposure and HLA in healthy donors. After removal of 4 bases from V and 7 bases from J, the junction contained 9 bases not matched to a gene. The CDR3 has 14 residues. CDR1 is SGHTA and CDR2 is FQGNSA in the germline V gene. The sample consisted of PBMCs. This TCR derives from a man between 60 and 70 years old in good health and CMV-seropositive. V and J are TRBV7-2 and TRBJ2-5; 7 bases line up with TRBD2. The CDR3 DNA follows: TGTGCCAGCAGCTCCACTAGCGCCGCGGGGACCCAGTACTTC. Encoded protein: CASSSTSAAGTQYF.